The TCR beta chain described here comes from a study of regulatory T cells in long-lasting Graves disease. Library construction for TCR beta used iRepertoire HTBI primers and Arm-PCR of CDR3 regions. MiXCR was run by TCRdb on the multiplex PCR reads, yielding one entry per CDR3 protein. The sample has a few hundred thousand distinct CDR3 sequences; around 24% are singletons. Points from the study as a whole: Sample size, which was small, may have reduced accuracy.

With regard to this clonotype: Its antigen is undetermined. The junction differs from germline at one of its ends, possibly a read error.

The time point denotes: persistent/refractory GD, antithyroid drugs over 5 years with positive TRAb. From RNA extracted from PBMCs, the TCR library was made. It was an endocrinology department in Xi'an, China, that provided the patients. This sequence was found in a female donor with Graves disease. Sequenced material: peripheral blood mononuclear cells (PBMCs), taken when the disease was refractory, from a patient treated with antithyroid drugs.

CDR3 nucleotide sequence: TGTGCCAGCACCCCGACCGGGGGGCTGTTTTTT. Translation gives CASTPTGGLFF. The J gene is TRBJ2-2, the V gene TRBV7-9, with a weak D call TRBD2 (6 bases). Germline lookup yields CDR1 SEHNR and CDR2 FQNEAQ (reference sequence). The CDR3 runs 11 residues. Combining the CDR3 with reference TRBV7-9 and TRBJ2-2 gives the whole variable domain DTGVSQNPRHKITKRGQNVTFRCDPISEHNRLYWYRQTLGQGPEFLTYFQNEAQLEKSRLLSDRFSAERPKGSFSTLEIQRTEQGDSAMYLCASTPTGGLFFGEGSRLTVL.